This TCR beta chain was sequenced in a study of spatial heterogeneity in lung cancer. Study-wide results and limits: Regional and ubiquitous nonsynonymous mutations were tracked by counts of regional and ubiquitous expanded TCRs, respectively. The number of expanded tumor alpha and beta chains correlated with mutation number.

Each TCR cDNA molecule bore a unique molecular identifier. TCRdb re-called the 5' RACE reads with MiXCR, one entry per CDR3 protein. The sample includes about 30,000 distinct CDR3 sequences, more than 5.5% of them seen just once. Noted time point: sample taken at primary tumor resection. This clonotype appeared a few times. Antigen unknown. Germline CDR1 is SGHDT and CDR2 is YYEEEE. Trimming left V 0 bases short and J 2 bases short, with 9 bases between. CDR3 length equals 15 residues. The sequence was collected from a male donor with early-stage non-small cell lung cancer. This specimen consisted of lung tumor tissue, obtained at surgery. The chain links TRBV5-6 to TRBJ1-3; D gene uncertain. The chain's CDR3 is CASSLDSGPGNTIYF. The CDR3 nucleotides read TGTGCCAGCAGCTTGGATTCCGGGCCTGGAAACACCATATATTTT.